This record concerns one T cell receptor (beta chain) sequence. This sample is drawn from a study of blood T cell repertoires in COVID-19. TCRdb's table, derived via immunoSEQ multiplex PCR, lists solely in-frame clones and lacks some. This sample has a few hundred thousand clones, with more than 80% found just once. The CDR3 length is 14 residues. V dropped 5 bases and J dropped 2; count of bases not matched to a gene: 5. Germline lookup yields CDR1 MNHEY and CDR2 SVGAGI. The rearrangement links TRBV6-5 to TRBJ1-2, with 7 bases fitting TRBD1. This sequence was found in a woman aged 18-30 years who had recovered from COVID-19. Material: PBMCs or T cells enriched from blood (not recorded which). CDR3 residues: CASSPGQWNYGYTF. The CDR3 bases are TGTGCCAGCAGTCCGGGACAGTGGAACTATGGCTACACCTTC.